This is a list of T cell receptor beta chains from one sample in a study of response to subunit inactivated influenza vaccine. TCRdb processed the RT-PCR reads anew with MiXCR; each CDR3 protein has one entry. The profile shows a few hundred thousand distinct CDR3 sequences, 22% of them singletons. The sequencing used PBMCs from blood, collected 21 months after vaccination. The source is a man between 50 and 70 years old who received an inactivated influenza vaccine. Both conserved end residues are part of each CDR3. Size values are once, few and many counts, or a class for expanded clones, and some rows have none.

>NA|TRBJ1-5|TRBV5-1
CASSPDGPGWPQHF
>few|TRBJ1-6|TRBV4-3
CASSRKTRGGANYNSPLHF
>NA|TRBJ1-1|TRBV7-9
CASSLPGQGGTEAFF
>few|TRBJ1-1|TRBV7-9
CASSLEGGGTEAFF
>NA|TRBJ1-5|TRBV7-8
CASSLGLSQIGQPQHF
>NA|TRBJ2-2|TRBV7-7
CASSLVKGVDTGELFF
>once|TRBJ2-3|TRBV19
CASSPTGAGDTQYF
>NA|TRBJ2-5|TRBV11-2
CASSAYPAQIQETQYF
>NA|TRBJ2-4|TRBV4-1
CASSQGLAKNIQYF
>NA|TRBJ2-7|TRBV4-2
CASSQDEQVYEQYF
>NA|TRBJ1-1|TRBV12-3/TRBV12-4
CASSFQMGAEAFF
>few|TRBJ1-2|TRBV6-1
CASSETTVYGYTF
>many|TRBJ1-2|TRBV20-1
CSAFNQGDGYTF
>many|TRBJ1-5|TRBV5-6
CASSRWGYQPQHF
>many|TRBJ1-5|TRBV7-2
CASSLGDRAGQPQHF
>NA|TRBJ2-1|TRBV10-3
CAISDPEDGSSYNEQFF
>NA|TRBJ2-3|TRBV5-1
CASSLAGIADTQYF
>many|TRBJ1-1|TRBV7-9
CASSLEGTGSTEAFF
>few|TRBJ2-2|TRBV7-6
CASSRQRGQGASGELFF
>few|TRBJ1-1|TRBV4-2
CASSHPGGNTEAFF
>few|TRBJ1-4|TRBV28
CASSLSGQQEKLFF
>NA|TRBJ2-3|TRBV10-3
CAIRTRQGATDTQYF
>once|TRBJ2-7|TRBV28
CASSSSGNPGEQYF
>few|TRBJ2-7|TRBV7-2
CASSLVSIAEQYF
>few|TRBJ2-7|TRBV6-2/TRBV6-3
CASSYNDRGPPGEQYF
>NA|TRBJ2-7|TRBV6-5
CASSYRTALGEQYF
>NA|TRBJ1-4|TRBV11-2
CASSLSDTTNEKLFF
>NA|TRBJ2-5|TRBV29-1
CSVGAGSETQYF
>few|TRBJ1-2|TRBV19
CASQVGTGGYGYTF
>many|TRBJ1-5|TRBV5-1
CASSTTYNQPQHF
>many|TRBJ1-1|TRBV7-2
CASSLRGGFGAEAFF
>many|TRBJ1-4|TRBV27
CASSPQGRADEKLFF
>few|TRBJ2-7|TRBV20-1
CSGLLGLAGTAEQYF
>many|TRBJ1-2|TRBV12-3/TRBV12-4
CASSSQPGQGTYGYTF
>NA|TRBJ1-1|TRBV5-1
CASSSSQGSYTEAFF
>NA|TRBJ2-5|TRBV12-3/TRBV12-4
CASSSRLAGDRQTQYF
>few|TRBJ1-4|TRBV12-3/TRBV12-4
CASRGQTFTNEKLFF
>many|TRBJ2-2|TRBV28
CASSLIGTGELFF
>NA|TRBJ2-6|TRBV3-1
CASSPFRTNSGANVLTF
>NA|TRBJ2-4|TRBV7-2
CASSPRDGGNIQYF
>few|TRBJ1-2|TRBV4-3
CASSQDSEGRYGYTF
>few|TRBJ1-5|TRBV6-1
CASRRGNSNQPQHF
>NA|TRBJ2-5|TRBV3-1
CASTGLLGETQYF
>few|TRBJ2-1|TRBV10-3
CAINGGRNEQFF
>few|TRBJ2-3|TRBV29-1
CSVGGTGDTDTQYF
>NA|TRBJ1-2|TRBV15
CATSGDRGKGYTF
>many|TRBJ1-4|TRBV12-3/TRBV12-4
CASSLSGGGHEKLFF
>NA|TRBJ1-1|TRBV12-3/TRBV12-4
CASSLGGVSTEAFF
>many|TRBJ2-3|TRBV2
CASSEVSAVRATDTQYF
>few|TRBJ2-1|TRBV14
CASSPLTDYNEQFF
>few|TRBJ1-1|TRBV29-1
CSVERAWTVNTEAFF
>many|TRBJ1-1|TRBV2
CASSSPAGTEAFF
>NA|TRBJ2-7|TRBV7-9
CASQRTAYEQYF
>NA|TRBJ2-3|TRBV6-5
CASSYWTSSDTQYF
>NA|TRBJ2-5|TRBV15
CATSSGTGWDETQYF